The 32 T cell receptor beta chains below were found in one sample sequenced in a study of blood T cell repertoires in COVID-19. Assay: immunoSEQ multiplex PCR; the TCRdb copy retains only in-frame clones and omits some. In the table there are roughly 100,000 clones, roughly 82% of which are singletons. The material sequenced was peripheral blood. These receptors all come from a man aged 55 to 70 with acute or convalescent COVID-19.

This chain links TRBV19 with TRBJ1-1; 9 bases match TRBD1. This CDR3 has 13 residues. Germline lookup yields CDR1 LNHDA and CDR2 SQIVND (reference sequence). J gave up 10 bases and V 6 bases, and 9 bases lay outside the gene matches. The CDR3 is CASRLRDRERAFF. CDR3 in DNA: TGTGCCAGTAGGCTCAGGGACAGGGAAAGAGCTTTCTTT.

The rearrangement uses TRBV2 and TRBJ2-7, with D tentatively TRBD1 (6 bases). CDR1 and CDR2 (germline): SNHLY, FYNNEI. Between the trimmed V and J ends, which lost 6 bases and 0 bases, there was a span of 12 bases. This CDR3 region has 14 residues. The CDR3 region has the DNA TGTGCCAGCAGAGCTGACAGGCACTCCTACGAGCAGTACTTC. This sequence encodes CASRADRHSYEQYF.

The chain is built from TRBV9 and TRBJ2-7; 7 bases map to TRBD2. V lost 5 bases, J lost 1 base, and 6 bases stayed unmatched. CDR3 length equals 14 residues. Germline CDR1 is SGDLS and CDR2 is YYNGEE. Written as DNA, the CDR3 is TGTGCCAGCAGTGTGGGACTAAATTCCTACGAGCAGTACTTC. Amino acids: CASSVGLNSYEQYF.

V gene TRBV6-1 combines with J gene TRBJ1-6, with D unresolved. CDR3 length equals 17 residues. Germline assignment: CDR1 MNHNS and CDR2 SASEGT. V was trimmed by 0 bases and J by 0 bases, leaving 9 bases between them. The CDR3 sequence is CASSEALRGSYNSPLHF. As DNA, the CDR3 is TGTGCCAGCAGTGAAGCGCTTCGGGGCTCCTATAATTCACCCCTCCACTTT.

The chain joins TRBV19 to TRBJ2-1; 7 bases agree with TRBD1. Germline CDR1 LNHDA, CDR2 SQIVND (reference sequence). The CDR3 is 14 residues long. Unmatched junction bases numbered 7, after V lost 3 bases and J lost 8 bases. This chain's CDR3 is CASSISRDRDEQFF. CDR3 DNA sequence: TGTGCCAGTAGTATTTCCCGGGACAGAGATGAGCAGTTCTTC.

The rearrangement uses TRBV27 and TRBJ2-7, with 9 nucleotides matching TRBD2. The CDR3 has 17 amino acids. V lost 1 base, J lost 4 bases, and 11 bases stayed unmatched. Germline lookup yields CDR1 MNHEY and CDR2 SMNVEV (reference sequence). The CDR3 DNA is TGTGCCAGCAGTTTATTCGTGCGGGAGGGGGCCGTTTACGAGCAGTACTTC. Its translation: CASSLFVREGAVYEQYF.

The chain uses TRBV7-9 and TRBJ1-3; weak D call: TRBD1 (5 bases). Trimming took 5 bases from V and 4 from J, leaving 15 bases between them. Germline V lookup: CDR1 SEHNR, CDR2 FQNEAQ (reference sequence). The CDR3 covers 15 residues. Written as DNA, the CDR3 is TGTGCCAGCAGCCTGGCTCGGGGGTGGGGAAACACCATATATTTT. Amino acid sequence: CASSLARGWGNTIYF.

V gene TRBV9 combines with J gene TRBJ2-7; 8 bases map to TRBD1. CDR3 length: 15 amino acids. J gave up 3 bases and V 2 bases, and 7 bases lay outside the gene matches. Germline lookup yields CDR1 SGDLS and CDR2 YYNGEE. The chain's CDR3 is CASSVPTGGIYEQYF. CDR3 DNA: TGTGCCAGCAGCGTCCCCACAGGGGGTATCTACGAGCAGTACTTC.

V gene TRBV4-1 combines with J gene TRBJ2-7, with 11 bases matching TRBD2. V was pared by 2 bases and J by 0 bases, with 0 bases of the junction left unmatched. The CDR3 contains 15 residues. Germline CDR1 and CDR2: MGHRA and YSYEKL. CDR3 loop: CASSQTSGSSYEQYF. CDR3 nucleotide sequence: TGCGCCAGCAGCCAAACTAGCGGGAGCTCCTACGAGCAGTACTTC.

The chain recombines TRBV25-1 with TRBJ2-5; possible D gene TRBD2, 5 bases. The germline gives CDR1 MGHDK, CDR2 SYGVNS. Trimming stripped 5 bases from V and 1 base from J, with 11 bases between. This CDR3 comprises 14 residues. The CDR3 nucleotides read TGTGCCAGCAGTATCAGCGGAGCCCAAGAGACCCAGTACTTC. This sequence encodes CASSISGAQETQYF.

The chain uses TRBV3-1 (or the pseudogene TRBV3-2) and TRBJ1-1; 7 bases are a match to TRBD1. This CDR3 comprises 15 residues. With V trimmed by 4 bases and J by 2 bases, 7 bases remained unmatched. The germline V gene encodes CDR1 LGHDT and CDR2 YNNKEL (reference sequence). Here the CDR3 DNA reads TGTGCCAGCAGCCTCATCGGGACAGATAACACTGAAGCTTTCTTT. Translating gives CASSLIGTDNTEAFF.

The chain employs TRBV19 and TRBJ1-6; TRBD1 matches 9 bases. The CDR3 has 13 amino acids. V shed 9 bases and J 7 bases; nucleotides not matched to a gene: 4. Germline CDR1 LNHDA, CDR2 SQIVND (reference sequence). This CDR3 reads CASDGQGNSPLHF. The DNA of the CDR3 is TGTGCCAGCGACGGACAGGGGAATTCACCCCTCCACTTT.

CDR3 nucleotide sequence: TGTGCCAGCAGGGGAGACATCACTGAAGCTTTCTTT. Protein: CASRGDITEAFF. The chain is built from TRBV2 and TRBJ1-1; D not resolved. Trimming left V 6 bases short and J 4 bases short, with 9 bases between. The CDR3 extends over 12 amino acids. Germline CDR1 and CDR2: SNHLY and FYNNEI.

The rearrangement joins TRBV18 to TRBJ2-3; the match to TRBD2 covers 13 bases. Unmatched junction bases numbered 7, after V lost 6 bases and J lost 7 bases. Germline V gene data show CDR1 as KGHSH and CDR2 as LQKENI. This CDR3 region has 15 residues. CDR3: CASSGLAGEGNTQYF. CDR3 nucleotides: TGTGCCAGCTCCGGACTAGCGGGAGAGGGGAATACGCAGTATTTT.

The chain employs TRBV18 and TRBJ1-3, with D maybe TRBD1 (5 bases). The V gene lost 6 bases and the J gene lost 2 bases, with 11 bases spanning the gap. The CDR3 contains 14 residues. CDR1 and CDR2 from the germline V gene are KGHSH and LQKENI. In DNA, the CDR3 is TGTGCCAGCTCGTCGCAGGGTCCTGGAAACACCATATATTTT. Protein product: CASSSQGPGNTIYF.

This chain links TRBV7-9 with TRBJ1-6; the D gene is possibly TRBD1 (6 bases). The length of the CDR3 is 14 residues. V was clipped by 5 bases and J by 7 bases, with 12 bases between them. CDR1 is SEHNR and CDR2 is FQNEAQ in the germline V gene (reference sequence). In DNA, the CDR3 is TGTGCCAGCAGCCGAGGACAGCTAAATTCACCCCTCCACTTT. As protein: CASSRGQLNSPLHF.

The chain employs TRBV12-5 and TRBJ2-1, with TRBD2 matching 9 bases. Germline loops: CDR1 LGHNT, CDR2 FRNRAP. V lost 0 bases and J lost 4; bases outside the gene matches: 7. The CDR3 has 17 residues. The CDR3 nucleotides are TGTGCTAGTGGTTTGGTAGGGGCTAGCGGGAAATACAATGAGCAGTTCTTC. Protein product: CASGLVGASGKYNEQFF.

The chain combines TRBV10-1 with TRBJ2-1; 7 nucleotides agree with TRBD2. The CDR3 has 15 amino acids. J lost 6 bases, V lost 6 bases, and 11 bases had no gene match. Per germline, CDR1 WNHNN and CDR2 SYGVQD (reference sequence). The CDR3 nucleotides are TGCGCCAGCAGGCATCCCGAAACTAGCGTCAATGAGCAGTTCTTC. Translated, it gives CASRHPETSVNEQFF.

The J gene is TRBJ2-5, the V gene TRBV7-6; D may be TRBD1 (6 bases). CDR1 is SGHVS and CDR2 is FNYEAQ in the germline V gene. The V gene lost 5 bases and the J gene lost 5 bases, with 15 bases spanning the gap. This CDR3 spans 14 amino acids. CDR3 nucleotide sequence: TGTGCCAGCAGCGAACCTGCGCAGGGGGAGACCCAGTACTTC. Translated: CASSEPAQGETQYF.

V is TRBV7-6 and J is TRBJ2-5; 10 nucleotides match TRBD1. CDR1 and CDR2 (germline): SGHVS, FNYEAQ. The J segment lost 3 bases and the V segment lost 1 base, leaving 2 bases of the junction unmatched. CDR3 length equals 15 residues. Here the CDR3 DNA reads TGTGCCAGCAGCTTAGTCGGGACAGGGGAAGAGACCCAGTACTTC. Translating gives CASSLVGTGEETQYF.

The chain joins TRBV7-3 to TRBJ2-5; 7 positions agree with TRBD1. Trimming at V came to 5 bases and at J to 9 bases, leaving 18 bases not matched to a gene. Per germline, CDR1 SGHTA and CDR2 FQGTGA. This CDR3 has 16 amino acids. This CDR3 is CASSQGPGQPSEAQYF. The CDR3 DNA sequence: TGTGCCAGCAGCCAAGGCCCGGGACAGCCCTCCGAGGCCCAGTACTTC.

DNA of the CDR3: TGTGCCAGCTACCATGGGACAGGGTCCTTCTACGAGCAGTACTTC. Its protein is CASYHGTGSFYEQYF. J is TRBJ2-7 and V is TRBV28; 9 bases match TRBD1. V dropped 8 bases and J dropped 3; count of bases not matched to a gene: 11. Germline CDR1 is MDHEN and CDR2 is SYDVKM. CDR3 length: 15 residues.

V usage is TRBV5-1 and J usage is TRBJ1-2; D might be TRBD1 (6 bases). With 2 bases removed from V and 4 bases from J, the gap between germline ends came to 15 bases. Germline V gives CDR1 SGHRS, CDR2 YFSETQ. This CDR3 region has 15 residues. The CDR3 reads CASSLVTGGIYGYTF. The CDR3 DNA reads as TGCGCCAGCAGCTTAGTGACAGGCGGCATCTATGGCTACACCTTC.

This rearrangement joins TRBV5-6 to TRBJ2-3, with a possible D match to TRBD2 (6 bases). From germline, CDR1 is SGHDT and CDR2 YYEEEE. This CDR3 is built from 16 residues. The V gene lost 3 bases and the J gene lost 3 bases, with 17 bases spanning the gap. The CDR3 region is CASSWKPGVRTDTQYF. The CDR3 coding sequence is TGTGCCAGCAGCTGGAAGCCGGGGGTTCGGACAGATACGCAGTATTTT.

In nucleotides, the CDR3 is TGTGCCAGCAGCCCCTCGGGACACAACTATGGCTACACCTTC. It translates to CASSPSGHNYGYTF. V and J are TRBV28 and TRBJ1-2; the D gene is possibly TRBD1 (6 bases). V lost 6 bases, J lost 2 bases, and 13 bases lay in between. From germline, CDR1 is MDHEN and CDR2 SYDVKM. This CDR3 contains 14 residues.

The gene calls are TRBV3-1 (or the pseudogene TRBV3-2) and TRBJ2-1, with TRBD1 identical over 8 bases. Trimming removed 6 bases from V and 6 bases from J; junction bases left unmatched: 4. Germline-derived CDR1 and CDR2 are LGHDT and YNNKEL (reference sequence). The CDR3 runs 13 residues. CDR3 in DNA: TGTGCCAGCAGTTGGACAGGGAGCAATGAGCAGTTCTTC. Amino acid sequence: CASSWTGSNEQFF.

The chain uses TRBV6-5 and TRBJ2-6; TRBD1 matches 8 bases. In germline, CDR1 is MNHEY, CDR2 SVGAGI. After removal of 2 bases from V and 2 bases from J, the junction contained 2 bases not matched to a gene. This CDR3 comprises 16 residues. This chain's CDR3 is CASSYGGQAGANVLTF. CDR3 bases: TGTGCCAGCAGTTACGGGGGACAGGCTGGGGCCAACGTCCTGACTTTC.

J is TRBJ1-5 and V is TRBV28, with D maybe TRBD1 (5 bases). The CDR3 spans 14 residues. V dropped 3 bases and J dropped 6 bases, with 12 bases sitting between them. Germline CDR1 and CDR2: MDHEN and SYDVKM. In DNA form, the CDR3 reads TGTGCCAGCAGTTTGGCAGGGTCCCCTCAGCCCCAGCATTTT. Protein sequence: CASSLAGSPQPQHF.

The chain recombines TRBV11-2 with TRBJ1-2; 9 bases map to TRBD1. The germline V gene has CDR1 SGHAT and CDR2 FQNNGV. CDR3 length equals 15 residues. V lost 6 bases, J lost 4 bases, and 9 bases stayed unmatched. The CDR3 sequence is CASRDGQGTIYGYTF. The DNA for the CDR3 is TGTGCCAGCAGGGACGGACAGGGGACGATCTATGGCTACACCTTC.

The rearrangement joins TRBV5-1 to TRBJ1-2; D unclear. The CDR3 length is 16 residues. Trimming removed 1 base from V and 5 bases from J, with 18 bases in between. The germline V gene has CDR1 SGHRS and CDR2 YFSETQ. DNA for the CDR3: TGCGCCAGCAGCTTGTCGGGAACCTCGCCGGAATATGGCTACACCTTC. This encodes CASSLSGTSPEYGYTF. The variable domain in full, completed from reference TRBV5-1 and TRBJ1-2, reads KAGVTQTPRYLIKTRGQQVTLSCSPISGHRSVSWYQQTPGQGLQFLFEYFSETQRNKGNFPGRFSGRQFSNSRSEMNVSTLELGDSALYLCASSLSGTSPEYGYTFGSGTRLTVV.

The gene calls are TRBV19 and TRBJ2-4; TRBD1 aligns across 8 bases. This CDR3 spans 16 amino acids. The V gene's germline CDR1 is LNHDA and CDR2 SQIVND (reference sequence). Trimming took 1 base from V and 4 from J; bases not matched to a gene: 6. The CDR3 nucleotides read TGTGCCAGTAGTATAGGACTGACAGGGGTAAAAAACATTCAGTACTTC. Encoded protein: CASSIGLTGVKNIQYF.

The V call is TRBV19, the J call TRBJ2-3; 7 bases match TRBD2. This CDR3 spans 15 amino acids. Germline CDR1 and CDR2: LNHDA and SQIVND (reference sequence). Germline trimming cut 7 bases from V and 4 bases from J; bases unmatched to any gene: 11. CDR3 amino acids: CASKEPGLHSDTQYF. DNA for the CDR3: TGTGCCAGTAAGGAACCGGGACTACACTCAGATACGCAGTATTTT.